This T cell receptor beta chain was obtained from a study of monozygotic twins with inflammatory bowel disease. Study-level results: It was in IBD patients that TCRbeta diversity (inverse Simpson) was lower than in healthy co-twins.

TCRdb re-called the 5' RACE reads and shows each CDR3 protein once, DNA omitted. With approximately 210,000 distinct CDR3 sequences in the sample, the ten largest clones hold roughly 7.5%. Looked up from germline, CDR1 is SEHNR and CDR2 is FQNEAQ (reference sequence). CDR3 length: 16 residues. About this clonotype: Its antigen is unidentified.

The receptor was derived from a human donor with ulcerative colitis or Crohn's disease, or a healthy co-twin of an affected twin (not recorded which). The chain links TRBV7-9 to TRBJ2-3; as DNA is missing, the TRBD2 call by TCRdb cannot be tested. Material for sequencing was blood. The CDR3 reads CASSSKLAGGTDTQYF.